This paragraph reports one T cell receptor (beta chain). The antigen is undetermined. The data are from a study of shared clonotypes between healthy human individuals. The method was immunoSEQ multiplex PCR; TCRdb's version includes in-frame clones alone and lacks a portion of them. The top ten hold approximately 0.5% of the sample, which has some 1,100,000 clones, approximately 80% seen once. Study results and caveats: Of the naive CD4 clonotypes, approximately 5% were shared across four donors. The authors sampled blood alone, and tissue repertoires likely differ.

The germline gives CDR1 MNHNS, CDR2 SASEGT. V shed 6 bases and J 5 bases; nucleotides not matched to a gene: 5. The CDR3 totals 14 residues. Everyone who donated was a Caucasian adult who lived in Nashville, Tennessee. Sequencing input: memory CD4+ T cells from PBMCs. As for subset: CD45RA-negative fraction. The sequence came from a man aged 18 to 30 in good health. Some clones in this sample may be carry-over from other donors' samples. V and J are TRBV6-1 and TRBJ2-3; 10 bases align to TRBD1. The CDR3 nucleotides are TGTGCCAGCAGCTGGGACAGGGGTGAAGATACGCAGTATTTT. This translates into CASSWDRGEDTQYF.